This TCR beta chain was recovered during a study of T-cell memory formation after mild COVID-19. Across the study: TCR clusters were mostly donor specific. Overall study results and limits: Contracting clones localized mainly to CM and EM when CD4+ and mainly to EMRA when CD8+. SARS-CoV-2 specificity of second-wave clones peaking day 37 was unconfirmed. Memory from before infection featured some responding clones, which suggests cross-reactive memory joined.

In germline, CDR1 is SEHNR, CDR2 FQNEAQ (reference sequence). The CDR3 loop spans 14 amino acids. Trimming shortened V by 5 bases and J by 6 bases, and 16 bases separated the two germline ends. In TCRdb, the 5' RACE reads were re-called with MiXCR into one record per CDR3 protein. The table shows 140,000 to 150,000 distinct CDR3 sequences, with under 30% occurring only once. This clonotype turned up a few times. Its matching antigen is unknown. This receptor was taken from an adult woman who had mild COVID-19 (a few samples of this study predate the infection). Cell type and time point are not known. V usage is TRBV7-9 and J usage is TRBJ1-2, with a possible D match to TRBD1 (6 bases). The material sequenced was PBMCs or a T cell subset sorted from them (not recorded which). CDR3 residues: CASSQTTGIDGYTF. In nucleotides, the CDR3 is TGTGCCAGCAGCCAAACCACAGGGATCGATGGCTACACCTTC.